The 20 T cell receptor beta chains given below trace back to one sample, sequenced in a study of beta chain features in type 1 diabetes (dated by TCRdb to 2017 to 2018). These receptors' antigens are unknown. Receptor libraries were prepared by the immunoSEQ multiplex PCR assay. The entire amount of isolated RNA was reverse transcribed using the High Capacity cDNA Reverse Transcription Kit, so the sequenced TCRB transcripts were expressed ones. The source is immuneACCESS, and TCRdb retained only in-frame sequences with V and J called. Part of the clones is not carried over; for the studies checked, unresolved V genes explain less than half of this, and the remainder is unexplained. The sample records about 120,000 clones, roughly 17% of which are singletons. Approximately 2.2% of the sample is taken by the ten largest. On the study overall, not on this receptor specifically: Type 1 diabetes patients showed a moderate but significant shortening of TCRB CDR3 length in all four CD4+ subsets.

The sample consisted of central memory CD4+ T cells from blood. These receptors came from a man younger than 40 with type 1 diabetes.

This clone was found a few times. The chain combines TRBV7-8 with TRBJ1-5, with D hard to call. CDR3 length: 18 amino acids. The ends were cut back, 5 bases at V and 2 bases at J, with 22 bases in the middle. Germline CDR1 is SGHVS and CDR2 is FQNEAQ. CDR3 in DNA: TGTGCCAGCAGCCCGTCCTCTGGCTATCTCACGGGCAATCAGCCCCAGCATTTT. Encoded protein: CASSPSSGYLTGNQPQHF. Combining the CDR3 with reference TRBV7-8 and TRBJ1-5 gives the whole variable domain GAGVSQSPRYKVAKRGQDVALRCDPISGHVSLFWYQQALGQGPEFLTYFQNEAQLDKSGLPSDRFFAERPEGSVSTLKIQRTQQEDSAVYLCASSPSSGYLTGNQPQHFGDGTRLSIL.

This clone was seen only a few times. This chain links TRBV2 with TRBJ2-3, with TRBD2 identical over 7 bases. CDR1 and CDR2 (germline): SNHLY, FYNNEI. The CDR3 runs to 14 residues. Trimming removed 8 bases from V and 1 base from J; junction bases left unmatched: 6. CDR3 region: CASRTSEGTDTQYF. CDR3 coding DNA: TGTGCCAGCCGAACTAGCGAGGGCACAGATACGCAGTATTTT.

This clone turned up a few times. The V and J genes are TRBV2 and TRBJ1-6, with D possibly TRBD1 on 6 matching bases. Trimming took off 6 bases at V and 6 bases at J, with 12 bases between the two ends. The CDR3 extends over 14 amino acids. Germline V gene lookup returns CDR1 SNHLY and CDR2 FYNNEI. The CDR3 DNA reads TGTGCCAGCAGGACCCGGGGGGCTAATTCACCCCTCCACTTT. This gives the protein CASRTRGANSPLHF.

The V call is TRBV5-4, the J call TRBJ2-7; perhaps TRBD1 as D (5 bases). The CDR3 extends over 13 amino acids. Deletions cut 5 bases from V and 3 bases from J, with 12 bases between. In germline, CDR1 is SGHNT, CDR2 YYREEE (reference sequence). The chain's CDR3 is CASSPWGSYEQYF. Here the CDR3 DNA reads TGTGCCAGCAGTCCTTGGGGCAGCTACGAGCAGTACTTC.

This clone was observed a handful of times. As DNA, the CDR3 is TGCAGTGCTAGTAGTGAGACTGAAGCTTTCTTT. Translation: CSASSETEAFF. This chain uses TRBV20-1 with TRBJ1-1; D remains ambiguous. V was pared by 3 bases and J by 5 bases, with 7 bases between. From germline, CDR1 is DFQATT and CDR2 SNEGSKA (reference sequence). This CDR3 spans 11 amino acids.

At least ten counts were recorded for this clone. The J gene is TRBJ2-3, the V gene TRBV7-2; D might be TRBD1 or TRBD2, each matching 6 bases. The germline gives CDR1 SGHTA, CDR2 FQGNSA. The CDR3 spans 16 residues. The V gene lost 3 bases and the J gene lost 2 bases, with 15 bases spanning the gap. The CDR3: CASSFRGPPSTDTQYF. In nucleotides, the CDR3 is TGTGCCAGCAGCTTTCGGGGGCCTCCCTCCACAGATACGCAGTATTTT. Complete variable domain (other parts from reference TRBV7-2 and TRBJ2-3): GAGVSQSPSNKVTEKGKDVELRCDPISGHTALYWYRQSLGQGLEFLIYFQGNSAPDKSGLPSDRFSAERTGGSVSTLTIQRTQQEDSAVYLCASSFRGPPSTDTQYFGPGTRLTVL.

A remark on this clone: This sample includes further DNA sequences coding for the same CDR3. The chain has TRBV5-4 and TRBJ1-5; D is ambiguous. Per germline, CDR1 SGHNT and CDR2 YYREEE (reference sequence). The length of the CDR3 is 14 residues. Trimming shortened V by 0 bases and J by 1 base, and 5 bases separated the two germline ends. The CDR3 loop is CASSLAGSNQPQHF. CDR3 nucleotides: TGTGCCAGCAGCTTGGCCGGAAGCAATCAGCCCCAGCATTTT. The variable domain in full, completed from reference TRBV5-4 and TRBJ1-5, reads ETGVTQSPTHLIKTRGQQVTLRCSSQSGHNTVSWYQQALGQGPQFIFQYYREEENGRGNFPPRFSGLQFPNYSSELNVNALELDDSALYLCASSLAGSNQPQHFGDGTRLSIL.

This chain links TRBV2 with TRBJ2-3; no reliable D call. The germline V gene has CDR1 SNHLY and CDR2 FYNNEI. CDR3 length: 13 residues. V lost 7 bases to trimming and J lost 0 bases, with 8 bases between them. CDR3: CASNGGSTDTQYF. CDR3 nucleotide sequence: TGTGCCAGCAATGGCGGAAGCACAGATACGCAGTATTTT.

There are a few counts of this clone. The CDR3: CASSVGQPDTDTQYF. The CDR3 DNA reads TGTGCCAGCAGCGTTGGACAGCCTGACACAGATACGCAGTATTTT. The V gene is TRBV11-2, the J gene TRBJ2-3; perhaps TRBD1 as D (6 bases). This CDR3 comprises 15 residues. V gave up 5 bases and J gave up 2 bases, with 14 bases separating them. Germline V gives CDR1 SGHAT, CDR2 FQNNGV. Together with reference TRBV11-2 and TRBJ2-3, the CDR3 gives the full variable domain: EAGVAQSPRYKIIEKRQSVAFWCNPISGHATLYWYQQILGQGPKLLIQFQNNGVVDDSQLPKDRFSAERLKGVDSTLKIQPAKLEDSAVYLCASSVGQPDTDTQYFGPGTRLTVL.

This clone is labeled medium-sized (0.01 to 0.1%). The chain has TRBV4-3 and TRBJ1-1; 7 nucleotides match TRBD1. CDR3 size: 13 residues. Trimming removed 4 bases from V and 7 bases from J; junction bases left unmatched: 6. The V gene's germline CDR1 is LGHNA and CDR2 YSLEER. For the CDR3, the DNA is TGCGCCAGCAGCCGAATCGGGACAGTTGAAGCTTTCTTT. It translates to CASSRIGTVEAFF.

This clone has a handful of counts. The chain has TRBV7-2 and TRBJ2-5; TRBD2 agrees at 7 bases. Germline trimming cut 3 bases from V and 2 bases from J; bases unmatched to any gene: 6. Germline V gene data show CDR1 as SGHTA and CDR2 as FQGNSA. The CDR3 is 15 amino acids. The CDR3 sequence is CASSFGGGPQETQYF. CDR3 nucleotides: TGTGCCAGCAGCTTTGGCGGGGGACCACAAGAGACCCAGTACTTC.

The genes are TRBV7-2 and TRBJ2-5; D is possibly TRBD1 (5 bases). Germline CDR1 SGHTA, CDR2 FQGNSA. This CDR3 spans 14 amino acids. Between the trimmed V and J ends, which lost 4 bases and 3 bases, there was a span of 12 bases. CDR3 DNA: TGTGCCAGCAGCTCCAGGGCCCTGAAAGAGACCCAGTACTTC. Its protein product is CASSSRALKETQYF.

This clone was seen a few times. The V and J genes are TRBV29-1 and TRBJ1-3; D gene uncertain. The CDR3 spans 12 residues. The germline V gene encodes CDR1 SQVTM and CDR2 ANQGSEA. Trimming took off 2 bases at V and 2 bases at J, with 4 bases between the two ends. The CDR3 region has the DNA TGCAGCGTTGAAACAGCTGGAAACACCATATATTTT. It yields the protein CSVETAGNTIYF.

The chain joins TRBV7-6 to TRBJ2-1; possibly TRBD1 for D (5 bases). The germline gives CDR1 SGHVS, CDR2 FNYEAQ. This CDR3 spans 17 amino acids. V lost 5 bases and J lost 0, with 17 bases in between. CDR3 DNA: TGTGCCAGCAGCCCCACCCCCACAAGGGGCTCCTACAATGAGCAGTTCTTC. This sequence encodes CASSPTPTRGSYNEQFF.

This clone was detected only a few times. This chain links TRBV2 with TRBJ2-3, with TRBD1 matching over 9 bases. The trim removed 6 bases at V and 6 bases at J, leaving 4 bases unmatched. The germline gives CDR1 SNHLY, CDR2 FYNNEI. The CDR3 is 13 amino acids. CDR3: CASSGTGMDTQYF. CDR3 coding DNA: TGTGCCAGCAGCGGGACAGGGATGGATACGCAGTATTTT.

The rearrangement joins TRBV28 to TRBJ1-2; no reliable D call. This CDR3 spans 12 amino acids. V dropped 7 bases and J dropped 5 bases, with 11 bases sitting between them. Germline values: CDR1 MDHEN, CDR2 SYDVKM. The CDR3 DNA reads TGTGCCAGCAACTCTTGGGCGTATGGCTACACCTTC. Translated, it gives CASNSWAYGYTF.

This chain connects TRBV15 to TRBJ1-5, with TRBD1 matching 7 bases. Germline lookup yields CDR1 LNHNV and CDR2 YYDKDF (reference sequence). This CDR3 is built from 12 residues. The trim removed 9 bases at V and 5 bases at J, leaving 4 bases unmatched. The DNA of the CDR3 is TGTGCCACTGGACAGGTACATCAGCCCCAGCATTTT. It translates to CATGQVHQPQHF.

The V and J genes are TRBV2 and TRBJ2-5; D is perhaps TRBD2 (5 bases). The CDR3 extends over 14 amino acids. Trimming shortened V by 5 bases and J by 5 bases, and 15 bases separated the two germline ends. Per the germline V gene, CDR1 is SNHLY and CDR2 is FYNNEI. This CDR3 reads CASSQMGAGETQYF. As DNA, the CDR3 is TGTGCCAGCAGTCAAATGGGAGCTGGGGAGACCCAGTACTTC.

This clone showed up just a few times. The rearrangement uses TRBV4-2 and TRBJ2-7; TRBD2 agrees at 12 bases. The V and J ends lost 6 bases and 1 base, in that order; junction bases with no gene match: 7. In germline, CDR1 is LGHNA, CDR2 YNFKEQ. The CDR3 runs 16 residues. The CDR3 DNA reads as TGTGCCAGCAGTCCATCCGGGACTAGCGGGTCCTACGAGCAGTACTTC. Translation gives CASSPSGTSGSYEQYF.

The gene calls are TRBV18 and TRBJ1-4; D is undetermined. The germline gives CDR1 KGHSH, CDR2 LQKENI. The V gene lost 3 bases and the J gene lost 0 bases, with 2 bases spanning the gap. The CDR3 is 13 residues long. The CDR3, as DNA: TGTGCCAGCTCACCCTCAACTAATGAAAAACTGTTTTTT. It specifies CASSPSTNEKLFF.